In this sample, the clone carrying this TCR beta chain turned up a few times. The target antigen is unknown. The data were taken from a study of T-cell memory formation after mild COVID-19. Study information: Largely donor-specific sequence clusters came from a couple of donors.

General study points: There were some responding clones in pre-infection memory, which suggested that cross-reactive memory had joined. Clones shrinking between day 15 and 85 showed a balanced CD4/CD8 split, and those that grew later tilted toward CD4+.

Germline CDR1 and CDR2: MNHEY and SMNVEV (reference sequence). V lost 5 bases, J lost 0 bases, and 6 bases stayed unmatched. The CDR3 is 15 residues long. From 5'RACE with constant-segment primers came TCR alpha and TCR beta cDNA libraries that carried sample barcodes and UMIs. TCRdb re-called the 5' RACE reads through MiXCR, storing one row per CDR3 protein. The sample lists 350,000 to 500,000 distinct CDR3 sequences, about 20% occurring once. The receptor's source is a man in his late teens or twenties who had mild COVID-19 (a few samples of this study predate the infection). Cell type and time point are not known. This chain uses TRBV27 with TRBJ1-2, with 7 positions matching TRBD1. The sample taken for sequencing was PBMCs or a T cell subset sorted from them (not recorded which). The CDR3: CASSARGTSNYGYTF. For the CDR3, the DNA is TGTGCCAGCAGTGCCAGGGGGACCTCTAACTATGGCTACACCTTC.